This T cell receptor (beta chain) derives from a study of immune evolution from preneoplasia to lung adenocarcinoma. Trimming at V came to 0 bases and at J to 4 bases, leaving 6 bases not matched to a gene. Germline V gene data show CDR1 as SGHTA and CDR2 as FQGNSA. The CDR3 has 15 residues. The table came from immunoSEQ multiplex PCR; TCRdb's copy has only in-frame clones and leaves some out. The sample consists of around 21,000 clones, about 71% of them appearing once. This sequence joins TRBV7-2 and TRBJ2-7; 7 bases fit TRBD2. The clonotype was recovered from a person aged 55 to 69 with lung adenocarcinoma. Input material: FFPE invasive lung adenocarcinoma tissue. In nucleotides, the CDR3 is TGTGCCAGCAGCTTAGCGGAATACGGGGGGTACGAGCAGTACTTC. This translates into CASSLAEYGGYEQYF.